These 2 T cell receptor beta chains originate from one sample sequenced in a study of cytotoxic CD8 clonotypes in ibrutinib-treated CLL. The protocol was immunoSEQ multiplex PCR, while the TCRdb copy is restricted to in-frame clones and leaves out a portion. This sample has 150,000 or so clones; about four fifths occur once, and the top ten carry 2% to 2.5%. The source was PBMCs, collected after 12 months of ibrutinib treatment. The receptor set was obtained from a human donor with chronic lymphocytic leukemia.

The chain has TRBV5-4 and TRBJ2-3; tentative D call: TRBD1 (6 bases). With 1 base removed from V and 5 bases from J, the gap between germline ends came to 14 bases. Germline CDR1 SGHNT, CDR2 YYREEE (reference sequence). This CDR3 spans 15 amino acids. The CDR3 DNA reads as TGTGCCAGCAGCTTGCCCAACAGGGTCCAAGATACGCAGTATTTT. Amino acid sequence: CASSLPNRVQDTQYF.

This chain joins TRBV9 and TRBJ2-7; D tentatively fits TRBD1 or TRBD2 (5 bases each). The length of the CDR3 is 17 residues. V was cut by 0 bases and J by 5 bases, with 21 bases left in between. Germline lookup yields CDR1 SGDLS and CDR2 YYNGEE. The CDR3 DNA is TGTGCCAGCAGCGTAGCAGTGGGGCGGGTGGGGTTCGACGAGCAGTACTTC. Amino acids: CASSVAVGRVGFDEQYF.